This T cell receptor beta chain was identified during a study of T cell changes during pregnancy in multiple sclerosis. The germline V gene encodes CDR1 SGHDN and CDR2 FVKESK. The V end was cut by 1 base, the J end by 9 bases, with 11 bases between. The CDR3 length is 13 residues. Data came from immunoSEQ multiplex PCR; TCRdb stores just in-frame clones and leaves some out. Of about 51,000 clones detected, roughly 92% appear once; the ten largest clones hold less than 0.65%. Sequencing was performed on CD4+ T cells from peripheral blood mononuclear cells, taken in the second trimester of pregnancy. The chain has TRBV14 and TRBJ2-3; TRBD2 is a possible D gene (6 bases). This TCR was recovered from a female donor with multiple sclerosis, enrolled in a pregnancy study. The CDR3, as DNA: TGTGCCAGCAGCCAAGTGGTAGGAGGGACGCAGTATTTT. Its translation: CASSQVVGGTQYF.